The T cell receptor delta chain described here comes from a study of gamma-delta chains in newborns, infants, children. Study details: Polyclonal expansion of innate γδ T cells after birth follows microbial exposure.

Notes on this clone: This may stem from a read error, because a much larger clone lies one nucleotide away.

TCRdb re-analyzed the reads via CATT. The table has 10,000 to 13,000 delta-chain clones, approximately 9.5% seen once. CDR1 is GEAIGNYY and CDR2 is EKD in the germline V gene. The CDR3 spans 20 residues. This TCR was sampled from a child who was a newborn, infant or young child, either healthy, febrile or measles-vaccinated (not recorded which). Sequencing input: blood. This rearrangement joins TRDV2 to TRDJ3, with 13 bases aligning to TRDD3. The CDR3 loop reads CACDVVLGDTSSCDTRQMFF. The CDR3 bases are TGTGCCTGTGACGTCGTACTGGGGGATACGAGCTCCTGTGACACCCGACAGATGTTTTTC.